This T cell receptor beta chain was documented in a study of T cells in Graves' hyperthyroidism and ophthalmopathy. Study summary: Peripheral blood was secured at the point of initial diagnosis, before any treatment. Points from the study as a whole: A median around six months before onset, the model predicted ophthalmopathy. Most clonotypes expanded in thyroid above 0.001 were likewise present in blood.

Germline lookup yields CDR1 DFQATT and CDR2 SNEGSKA (reference sequence). CDR3 length: 14 residues. There were TCR beta CDR3 regions amplified from RNA transcripts. Using the HTBI primer set, a first-round RT-PCR was run on the TCR CDR3. TCRdb re-called the multiplex PCR reads through MiXCR, storing one row per CDR3 protein. This table holds under 600,000 distinct CDR3 sequences, more than 15% found once. Investigators excluded patients with uncontrolled infection, other autoimmune disease, pregnancy or lactation. Points on this clonotype: The antigen remains undetermined. A read error may be the cause here, since a much bigger clone is one base away.

Source material: blood. The receptor was isolated from a woman aged 40 to 50 with Graves' ophthalmopathy. The chain combines TRBV20-1 with TRBJ2-7, with 7 bases fitting TRBD2. As DNA, the CDR3 is TGCGGTGCTCTTTCCGGGACTAACTCCTACGAGCAGTACTTC. Its protein product is CGALSGTNSYEQYF.